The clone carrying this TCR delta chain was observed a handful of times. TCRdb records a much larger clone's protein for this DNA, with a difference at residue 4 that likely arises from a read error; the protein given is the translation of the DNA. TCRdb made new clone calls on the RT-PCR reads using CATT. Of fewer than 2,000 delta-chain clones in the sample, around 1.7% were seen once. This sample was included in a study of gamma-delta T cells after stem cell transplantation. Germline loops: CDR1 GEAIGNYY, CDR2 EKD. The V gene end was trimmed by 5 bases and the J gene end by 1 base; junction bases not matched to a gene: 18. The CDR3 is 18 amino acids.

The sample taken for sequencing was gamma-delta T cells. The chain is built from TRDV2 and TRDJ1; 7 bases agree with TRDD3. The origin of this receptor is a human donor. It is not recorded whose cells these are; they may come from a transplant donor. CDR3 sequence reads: CACGALGPGDISTDKLIF. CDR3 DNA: TGTGCCTGTGGCGCGCTGGGCCCTGGGGATATTTCCACCGATAAACTCATCTTT.